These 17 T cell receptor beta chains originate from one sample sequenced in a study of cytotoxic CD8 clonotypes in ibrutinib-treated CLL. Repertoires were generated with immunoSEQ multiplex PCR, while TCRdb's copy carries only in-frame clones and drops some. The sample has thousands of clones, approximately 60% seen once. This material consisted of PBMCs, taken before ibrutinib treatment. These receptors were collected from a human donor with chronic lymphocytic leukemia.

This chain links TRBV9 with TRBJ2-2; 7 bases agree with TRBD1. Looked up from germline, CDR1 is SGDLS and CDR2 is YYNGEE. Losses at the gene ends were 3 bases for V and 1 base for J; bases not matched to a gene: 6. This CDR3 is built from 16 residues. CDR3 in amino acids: CASSATGQLNTGELFF. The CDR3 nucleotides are TGTGCCAGCAGCGCAACGGGACAGCTGAACACCGGGGAGCTGTTTTTT.

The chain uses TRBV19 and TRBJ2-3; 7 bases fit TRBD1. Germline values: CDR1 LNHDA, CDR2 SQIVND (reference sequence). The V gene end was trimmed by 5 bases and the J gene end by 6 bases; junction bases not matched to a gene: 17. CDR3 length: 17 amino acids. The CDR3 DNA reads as TGTGCCAGTAGTCCAGGGCGCCCCGGGACAGATATTGATACGCAGTATTTT. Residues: CASSPGRPGTDIDTQYF.

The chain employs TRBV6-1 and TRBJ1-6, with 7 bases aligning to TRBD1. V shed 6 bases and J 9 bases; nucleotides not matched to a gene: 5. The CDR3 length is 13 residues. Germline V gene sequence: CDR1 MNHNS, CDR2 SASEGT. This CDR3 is CASRLGGPSPLHF. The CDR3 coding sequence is TGTGCCAGCAGGCTAGGGGGCCCTTCACCCCTCCACTTT.

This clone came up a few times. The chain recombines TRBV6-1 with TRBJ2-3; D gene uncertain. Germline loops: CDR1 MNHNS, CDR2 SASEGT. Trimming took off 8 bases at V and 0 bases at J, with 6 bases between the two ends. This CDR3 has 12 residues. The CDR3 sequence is CASFESTDTQYF. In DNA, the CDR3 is TGTGCCAGCTTCGAGAGCACAGATACGCAGTATTTT.

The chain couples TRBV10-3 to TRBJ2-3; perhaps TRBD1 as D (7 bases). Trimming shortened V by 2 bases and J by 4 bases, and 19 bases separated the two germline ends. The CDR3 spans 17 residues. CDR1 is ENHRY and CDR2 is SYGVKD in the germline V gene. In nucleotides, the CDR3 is TGTGCCATCAGTGAGCCTTCGACAGGGTGGAGGGCAGATACGCAGTATTTT. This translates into CAISEPSTGWRADTQYF.

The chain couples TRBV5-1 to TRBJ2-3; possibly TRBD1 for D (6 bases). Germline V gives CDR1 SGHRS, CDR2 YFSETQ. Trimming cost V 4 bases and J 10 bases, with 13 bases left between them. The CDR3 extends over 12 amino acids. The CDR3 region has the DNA TGCGCCAGCAGCCCCAACCAGGGGTCGCAGTATTTT. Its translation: CASSPNQGSQYF. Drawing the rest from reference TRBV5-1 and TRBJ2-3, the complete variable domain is KAGVTQTPRYLIKTRGQQVTLSCSPISGHRSVSWYQQTPGQGLQFLFEYFSETQRNKGNFPGRFSGRQFSNSRSEMNVSTLELGDSALYLCASSPNQGSQYFGPGTRLTVL.

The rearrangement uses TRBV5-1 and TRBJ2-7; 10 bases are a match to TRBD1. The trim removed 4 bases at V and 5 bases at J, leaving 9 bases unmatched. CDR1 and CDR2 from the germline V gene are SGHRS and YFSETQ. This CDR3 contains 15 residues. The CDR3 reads CASSLAGTGVHEQYF. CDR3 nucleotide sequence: TGCGCCAGCAGCCTGGCTGGGACAGGGGTCCACGAGCAGTACTTC. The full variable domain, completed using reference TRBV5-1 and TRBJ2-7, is KAGVTQTPRYLIKTRGQQVTLSCSPISGHRSVSWYQQTPGQGLQFLFEYFSETQRNKGNFPGRFSGRQFSNSRSEMNVSTLELGDSALYLCASSLAGTGVHEQYFGPGTRLTVT.

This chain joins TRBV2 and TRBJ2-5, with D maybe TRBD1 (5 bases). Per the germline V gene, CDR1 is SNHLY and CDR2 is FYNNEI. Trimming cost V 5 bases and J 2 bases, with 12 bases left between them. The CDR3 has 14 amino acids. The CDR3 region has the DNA TGTGCCAGCAGTCTACAGACAGCTCAAGAGACCCAGTACTTC. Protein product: CASSLQTAQETQYF.

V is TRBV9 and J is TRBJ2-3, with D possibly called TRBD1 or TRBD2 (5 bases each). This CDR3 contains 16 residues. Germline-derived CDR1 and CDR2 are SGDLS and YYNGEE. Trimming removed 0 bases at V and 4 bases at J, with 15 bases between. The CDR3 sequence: CASSVVGDPPADTQYF. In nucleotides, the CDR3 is TGTGCCAGCAGCGTAGTAGGGGACCCTCCCGCAGATACGCAGTATTTT. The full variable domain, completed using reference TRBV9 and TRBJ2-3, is DSGVTQTPKHLITATGQRVTLRCSPRSGDLSVYWYQQSLDQGLQFLIQYYNGEERAKGNILERFSAQQFPDLHSELNLSSLELGDSALYFCASSVVGDPPADTQYFGPGTRLTVL.

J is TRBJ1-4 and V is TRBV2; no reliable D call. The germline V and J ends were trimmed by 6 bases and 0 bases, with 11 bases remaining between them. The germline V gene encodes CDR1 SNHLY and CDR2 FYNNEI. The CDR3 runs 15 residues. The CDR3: CASRSSAATNEKLFF. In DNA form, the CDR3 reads TGTGCCAGCAGATCCTCTGCGGCAACTAATGAAAAACTGTTTTTT. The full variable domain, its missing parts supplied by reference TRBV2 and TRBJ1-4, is EPEVTQTPSHQVTQMGQEVILRCVPISNHLYFYWYRQILGQKVEFLVSFYNNEISEKSEIFDDQFSVERPDGSNFTLKIRSTKLEDSAMYFCASRSSAATNEKLFFGSGTQLSVL.

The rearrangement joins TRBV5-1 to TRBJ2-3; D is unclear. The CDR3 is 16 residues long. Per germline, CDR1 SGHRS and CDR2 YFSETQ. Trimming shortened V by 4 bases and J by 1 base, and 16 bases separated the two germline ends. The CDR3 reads CASSPSPSVRTDTQYF. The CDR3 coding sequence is TGCGCCAGCAGCCCATCCCCCAGCGTACGCACAGATACGCAGTATTTT.

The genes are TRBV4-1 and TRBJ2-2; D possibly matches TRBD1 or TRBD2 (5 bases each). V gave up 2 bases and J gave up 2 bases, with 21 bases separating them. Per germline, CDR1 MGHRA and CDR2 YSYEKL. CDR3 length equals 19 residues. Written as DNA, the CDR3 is TGCGCCAGCAGCCAAAGGGCGGGCATAGGGACGGCTAACACCGGGGAGCTGTTTTTT. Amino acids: CASSQRAGIGTANTGELFF.

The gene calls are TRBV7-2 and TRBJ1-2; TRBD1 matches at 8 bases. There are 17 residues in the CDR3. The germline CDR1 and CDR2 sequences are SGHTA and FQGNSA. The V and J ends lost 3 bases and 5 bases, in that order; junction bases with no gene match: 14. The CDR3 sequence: CASSFRQGAGVGYGYTF. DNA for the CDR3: TGTGCCAGCAGCTTTCGGCAGGGGGCAGGAGTAGGATATGGCTACACCTTC.

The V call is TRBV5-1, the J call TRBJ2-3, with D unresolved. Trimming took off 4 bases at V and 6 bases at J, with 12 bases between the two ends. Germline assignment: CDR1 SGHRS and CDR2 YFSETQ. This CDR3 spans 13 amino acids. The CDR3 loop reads CASSPTAWDTQYF. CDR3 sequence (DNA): TGCGCCAGCAGCCCGACCGCCTGGGATACGCAGTATTTT.

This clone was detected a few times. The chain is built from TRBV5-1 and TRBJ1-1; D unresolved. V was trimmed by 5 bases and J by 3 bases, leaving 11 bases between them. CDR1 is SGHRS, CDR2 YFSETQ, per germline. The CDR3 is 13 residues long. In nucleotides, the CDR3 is TGCGCCAGCAGTATTCGGCCAGACACTGAAGCTTTCTTT. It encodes CASSIRPDTEAFF.

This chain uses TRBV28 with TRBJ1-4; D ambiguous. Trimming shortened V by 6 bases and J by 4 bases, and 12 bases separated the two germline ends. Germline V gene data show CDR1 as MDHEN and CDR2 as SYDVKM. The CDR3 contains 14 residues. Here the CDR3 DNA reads TGTGCCAGCAGGTCGATGTACCTTAATGAAAAACTGTTTTTT. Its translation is CASRSMYLNEKLFF.

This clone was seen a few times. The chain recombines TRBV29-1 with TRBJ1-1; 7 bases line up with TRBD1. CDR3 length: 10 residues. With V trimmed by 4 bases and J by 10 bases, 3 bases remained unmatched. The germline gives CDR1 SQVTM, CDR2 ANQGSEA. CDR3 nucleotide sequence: TGCAGCGTTGTCGGGACAGTAGCTTTCTTT. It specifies CSVVGTVAFF.